The 9 T cell receptor beta chains below come from one sample, sequenced in a study of T cells in AML relapse after transplant (dated by TCRdb to the late 2010s). Libraries were built with PCR. Reads for this sample came from an Illumina MiSeq. A modified RACE PCR protocol, not multiplex PCR, was used to amplify TCR alpha and beta chains from RNA. The public reads were reanalyzed by TCRdb: fastp trimming at Q25, MiXCR alignment, in-frame beta chains only. A single entry per CDR3 protein holds the most common genes and DNA from its merged rows. The table for this sample lists under 450 distinct CDR3 sequences; 20% to 25% of them were counted only once. The biggest ten clones account for roughly 28% of the sample. The input for sequencing was bone marrow, either the whole sample or a sorted T cell fraction (not recorded which), taken at relapse. The receptors were gathered from a human donor who had a stem cell transplant for acute myeloid leukemia. The graft donor may be the source of some T cells after a transplant.

This clonotype is labeled as medium-sized. The rearrangement joins TRBV20-1 to TRBJ2-5, with 9 positions matching TRBD2. The CDR3 loop spans 15 amino acids. V lost 1 base, J lost 5 bases, and 8 bases stayed unmatched. The germline V gene encodes CDR1 DFQATT and CDR2 SNEGSKA (reference sequence). This CDR3 is CSARAGAGGRETQYF. CDR3 in DNA: TGCAGTGCTAGAGCAGGAGCGGGGGGCCGGGAGACCCAGTACTTC.

This clonotype qualifies as large. The chain joins TRBV30 to TRBJ1-6; possibly TRBD1 for D (6 bases). Trimming took 0 bases from V and 5 from J, leaving 8 bases between them. CDR1 is GTSNPN and CDR2 is SVGIG in the germline V gene (reference sequence). The CDR3 length is 14 residues. This CDR3 reads CAWSVGQHNSPLHF. Written as DNA, the CDR3 is TGTGCCTGGAGTGTAGGACAGCATAATTCACCCCTCCACTTT.

This clonotype is labeled large. V usage is TRBV6-1 and J usage is TRBJ1-5; no clear D gene. Germline V gives CDR1 MNHNS, CDR2 SASEGT. Trimming stripped 6 bases from V and 1 base from J, with 13 bases between. The CDR3 has 15 amino acids. The CDR3 loop is CASSIGSMSNQPQHF. The CDR3 coding sequence is TGTGCCAGCAGCATAGGGTCTATGAGCAATCAGCCCCAGCATTTT.

This clonotype is categorized as large. The J gene is TRBJ2-7, the V gene TRBV29-1; D is undetermined. The CDR3 loop spans 12 amino acids. The ends were cut back, 5 bases at V and 2 bases at J, with 10 bases in the middle. Germline V gene data show CDR1 as SQVTM and CDR2 as ANQGSEA. This CDR3 is CSVRLTPYEQYF. The CDR3 bases are TGCAGCGTTAGATTGACCCCCTACGAGCAGTACTTC.

Relative to its sample, this clonotype is large. The V and J genes are TRBV5-1 and TRBJ1-1, with no clear D. The CDR3 runs to 13 residues. CDR1 is SGHRS, CDR2 YFSETQ, per germline. Trimming stripped 1 base from V and 1 base from J, with 5 bases between. CDR3 sequence: CASSLTENTEAFF. In DNA form, the CDR3 reads TGCGCCAGCAGCTTGACGGAGAACACTGAAGCTTTCTTT. Together with reference TRBV5-1 and TRBJ1-1, the CDR3 gives the full variable domain: KAGVTQTPRYLIKTRGQQVTLSCSPISGHRSVSWYQQTPGQGLQFLFEYFSETQRNKGNFPGRFSGRQFSNSRSEMNVSTLELGDSALYLCASSLTENTEAFFGQGTRLTVV.

This clonotype is large (0.1 to 1%). The chain is built from TRBV29-1 and TRBJ1-1, with TRBD1 identical over 9 bases. The germline V gene encodes CDR1 SQVTM and CDR2 ANQGSEA. V dropped 3 bases and J dropped 4; count of bases not matched to a gene: 6. This CDR3 comprises 14 residues. CDR3 loop: CSVDLGTGSTEAFF. Here the CDR3 DNA reads TGCAGCGTTGATCTAGGGACAGGGTCCACTGAAGCTTTCTTT.

By share, this clonotype counts as large. V usage is TRBV12-3 or TRBV12-4 and J usage is TRBJ1-5; D is uncertain. Trimming took 0 bases from V and 6 from J, leaving 3 bases between them. This CDR3 has 12 residues. The CDR3 DNA reads TGTGCCAGCAGTTTAGCTGGTCAGCCCCAGCATTTT. This codes for CASSLAGQPQHF.

Here the CDR3 DNA reads TGCAGTGCTAGTACGGGGGACAATGAGCAGTTCTTC. Its translation: CSASTGDNEQFF. V gene TRBV20-1 combines with J gene TRBJ2-1; D may be TRBD2 (6 bases). The V gene's germline CDR1 is DFQATT and CDR2 SNEGSKA (reference sequence). This CDR3 region has 12 residues. V lost 3 bases and J lost 5, with 8 bases in between.

By sample fraction, this clonotype is large (0.1 to 1%). The J gene is TRBJ2-7, the V gene TRBV10-2, with D maybe TRBD1 (7 bases). The CDR3 consists of 16 residues. From germline, CDR1 is WSHSY and CDR2 SAAADI. Trimming left V 8 bases short and J 4 bases short, with 24 bases between. CDR3 bases: TGCGCCAGCGTTGGGACTCCTAGGGACAGACCTTACGAGCAGTACTTC. This translates into CASVGTPRDRPYEQYF.